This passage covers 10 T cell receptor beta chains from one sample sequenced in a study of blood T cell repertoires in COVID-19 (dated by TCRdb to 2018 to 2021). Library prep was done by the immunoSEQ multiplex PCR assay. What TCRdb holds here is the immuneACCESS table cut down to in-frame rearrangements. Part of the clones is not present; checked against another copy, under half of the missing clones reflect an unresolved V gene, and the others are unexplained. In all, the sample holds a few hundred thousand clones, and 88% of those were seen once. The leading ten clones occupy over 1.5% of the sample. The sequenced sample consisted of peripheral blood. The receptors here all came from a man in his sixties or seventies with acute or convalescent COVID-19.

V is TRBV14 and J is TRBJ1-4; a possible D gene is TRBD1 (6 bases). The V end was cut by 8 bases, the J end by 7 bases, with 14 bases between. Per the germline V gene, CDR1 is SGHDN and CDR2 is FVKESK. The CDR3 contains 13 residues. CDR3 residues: CASARGAGEKLFF. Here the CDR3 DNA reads TGTGCCAGCGCCCGGGGGGCAGGTGAAAAACTGTTTTTT.

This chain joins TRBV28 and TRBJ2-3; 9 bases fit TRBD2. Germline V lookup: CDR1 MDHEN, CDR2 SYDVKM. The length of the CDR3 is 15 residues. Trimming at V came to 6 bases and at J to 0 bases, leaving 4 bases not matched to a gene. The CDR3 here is CASRLTSGSTDTQYF. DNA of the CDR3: TGTGCCAGCAGACTCACTAGCGGGAGCACAGATACGCAGTATTTT.

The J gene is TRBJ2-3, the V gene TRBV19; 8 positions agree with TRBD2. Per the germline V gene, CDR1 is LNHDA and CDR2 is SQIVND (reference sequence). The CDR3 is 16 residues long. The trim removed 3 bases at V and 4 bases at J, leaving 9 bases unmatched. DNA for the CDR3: TGTGCCAGTAGTATTTGGGCTAGCGGGTCGGCAGATACGCAGTATTTT. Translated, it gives CASSIWASGSADTQYF.

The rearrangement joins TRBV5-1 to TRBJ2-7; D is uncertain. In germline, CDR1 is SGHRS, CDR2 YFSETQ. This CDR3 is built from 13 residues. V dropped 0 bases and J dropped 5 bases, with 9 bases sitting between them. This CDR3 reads CASSLATSDEQYF. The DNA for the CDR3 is TGCGCCAGCAGCTTGGCGACCAGCGACGAGCAGTACTTC.

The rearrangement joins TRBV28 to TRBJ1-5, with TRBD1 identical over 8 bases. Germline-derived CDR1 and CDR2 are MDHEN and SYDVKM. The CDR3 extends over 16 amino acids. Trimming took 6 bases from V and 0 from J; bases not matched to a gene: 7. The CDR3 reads CASRMTGDYSNQPQHF. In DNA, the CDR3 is TGTGCCAGCAGAATGACAGGGGACTATAGCAATCAGCCCCAGCATTTT.

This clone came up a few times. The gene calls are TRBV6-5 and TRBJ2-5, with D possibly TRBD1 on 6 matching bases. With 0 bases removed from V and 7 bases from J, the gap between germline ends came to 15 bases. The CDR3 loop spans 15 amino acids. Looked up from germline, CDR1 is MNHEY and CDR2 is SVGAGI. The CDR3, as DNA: TGTGCCAGCAGTTACTCTAGGACAGCTGAGGGGACCCAGTACTTC. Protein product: CASSYSRTAEGTQYF.

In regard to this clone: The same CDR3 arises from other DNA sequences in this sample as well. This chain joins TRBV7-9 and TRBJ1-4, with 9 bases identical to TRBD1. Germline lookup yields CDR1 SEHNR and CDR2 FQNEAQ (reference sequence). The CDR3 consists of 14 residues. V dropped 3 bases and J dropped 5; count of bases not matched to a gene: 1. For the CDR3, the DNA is TGTGCCAGCAGCTTGACAGGGGGAAATGAAAAACTGTTTTTT. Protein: CASSLTGGNEKLFF.

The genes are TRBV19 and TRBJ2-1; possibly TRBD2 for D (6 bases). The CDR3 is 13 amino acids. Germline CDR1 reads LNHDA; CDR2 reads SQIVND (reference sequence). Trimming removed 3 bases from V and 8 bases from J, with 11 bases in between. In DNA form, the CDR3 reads TGTGCCAGTAGTATGGAGCGGGCCGATGAGCAGTTCTTC. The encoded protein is CASSMERADEQFF.

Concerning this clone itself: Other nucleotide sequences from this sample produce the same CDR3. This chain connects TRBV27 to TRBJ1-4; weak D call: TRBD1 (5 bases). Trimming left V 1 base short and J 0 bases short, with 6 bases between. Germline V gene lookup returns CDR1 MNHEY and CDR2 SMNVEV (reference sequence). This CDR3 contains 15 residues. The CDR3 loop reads CASSLLGATNEKLFF. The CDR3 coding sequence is TGTGCCAGCAGTTTATTAGGGGCAACTAATGAAAAACTGTTTTTT.

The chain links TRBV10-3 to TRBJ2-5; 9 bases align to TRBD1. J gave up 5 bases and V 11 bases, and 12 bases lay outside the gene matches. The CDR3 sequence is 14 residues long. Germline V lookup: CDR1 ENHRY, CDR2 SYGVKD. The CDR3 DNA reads TGTGCCGCCACCCCGGGACAGGGCGAGGAGACCCAGTACTTC. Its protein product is CAATPGQGEETQYF.